These 9 T cell receptor beta chains came from one sample sequenced in a study of shared clonotypes between healthy human individuals. TCRdb keeps only in-frame clones here, not all; method: immunoSEQ multiplex PCR. This sample has 1.5 million to 2.5 million clones; about 95% occur once, and the top ten carry around 1%. It was CD45RO-negative cells, positively selected for CCR7, that made up naive CD8 cells, with terminally differentiated effector memory CD45RA+ cells excluded. Sequencing input: naive CD8+ T cells sorted from blood. Receptor source: a man aged 18 to 29 in good health.

This sequence joins TRBV11-2 and TRBJ1-4; 7 bases fit TRBD1. This CDR3 contains 18 residues. Germline V CDR1 and CDR2: SGHAT, FQNNGV. Trimming cost V 6 bases and J 0 bases; bases outside gene matches: 13. The CDR3: CASRANRGGVSTNEKLFF. The CDR3 nucleotides read TGTGCCAGCAGAGCTAACAGGGGTGGCGTTTCAACTAATGAAAAACTGTTTTTT.

The chain carries TRBV27 and TRBJ1-2; tentatively, D is TRBD1 (5 bases). The germline gives CDR1 MNHEY, CDR2 SMNVEV (reference sequence). CDR3 length: 15 amino acids. Trimming removed 2 bases from V and 4 bases from J, with 14 bases in between. This CDR3 reads CASSLAGSLGYGYTF. The CDR3, as DNA: TGTGCCAGCAGTTTAGCAGGGTCCCTCGGCTATGGCTACACCTTC.

This chain links TRBV5-5 with TRBJ2-7; D tentatively fits TRBD1 or TRBD2 (6 bases each). In germline, CDR1 is SGHKS, CDR2 YYEKEE (reference sequence). V shed 0 bases and J shed 1 base, with 14 bases lying between them. The CDR3 extends over 16 amino acids. The CDR3 spells CASSLEGGDLSYEQYF. CDR3 DNA sequence: TGTGCCAGCAGCTTGGAGGGGGGCGATTTATCCTACGAGCAGTACTTC.

The rearrangement joins TRBV18 to TRBJ2-7, with D uncertain. Per germline, CDR1 KGHSH and CDR2 LQKENI. This CDR3 has 14 residues. V lost 6 bases to trimming and J lost 2 bases, with 14 bases between them. DNA for the CDR3: TGTGCCAGCTCGCACCAAGACGGACCCTACGAGCAGTACTTC. Its protein is CASSHQDGPYEQYF.

This rearrangement joins TRBV5-6 to TRBJ2-1, with a tentative D call TRBD2 (6 bases). Looked up from germline, CDR1 is SGHDT and CDR2 is YYEEEE. The CDR3 covers 15 residues. V was shortened by 5 bases and J by 8 bases, with 20 bases between the two germline ends. CDR3 in amino acids: CASRSWDSLAHEQFF. The DNA of the CDR3 is TGTGCCAGCAGGTCTTGGGACTCACTTGCGCATGAGCAGTTCTTC.

The genes are TRBV30 and TRBJ2-2; D remains ambiguous. Germline V gene lookup returns CDR1 GTSNPN and CDR2 SVGIG (reference sequence). The germline V and J ends were trimmed by 2 bases and 5 bases, with 12 bases remaining between them. The CDR3 sequence is 14 residues long. The CDR3 reads CAWSQREITGELFF. CDR3 in DNA: TGTGCCTGGAGTCAGAGAGAAATTACCGGGGAGCTGTTTTTT.

The chain links TRBV2 to TRBJ2-1, with D possibly TRBD2 on 5 matching bases. Germline V gene sequence: CDR1 SNHLY, CDR2 FYNNEI. V was trimmed by 3 bases and J by 5 bases, leaving 17 bases between them. The CDR3 length is 16 residues. Here the CDR3 reads CASSEYALVYDNEQFF. CDR3 DNA: TGTGCCAGCAGTGAGTACGCACTAGTGTACGACAATGAGCAGTTCTTC.

This chain joins TRBV28 and TRBJ1-2, with D maybe TRBD1 (6 bases). The CDR3 runs to 13 residues. V dropped 5 bases and J dropped 4 bases, with 11 bases sitting between them. Germline values: CDR1 MDHEN, CDR2 SYDVKM. The CDR3, as DNA: TGTGCCAGCAGTGGAGGGGGGTTCTATGGCTACACCTTC. Its protein product is CASSGGGFYGYTF.

As concerns this clone: This same CDR3 is encoded by further DNA sequences in the sample. This chain joins TRBV6-5 and TRBJ2-7; 8 positions agree with TRBD2. The germline gives CDR1 MNHEY, CDR2 SVGAGI. The CDR3 runs 14 residues. The trim removed 6 bases at V and 2 bases at J, leaving 6 bases unmatched. CDR3 DNA sequence: TGTGCCAGCAGCCCCTTAGCGGGAACCTACGAGCAGTACTTC. It encodes CASSPLAGTYEQYF.